These 14 T cell receptor beta chains came from one sample sequenced in a study of blood T cell repertoires in COVID-19. The method was immunoSEQ multiplex PCR; TCRdb's version includes in-frame clones alone and lacks a portion of them. The profile shows about 46,000 clones, more than 75% of them singletons. Material: peripheral blood. The receptor set was obtained from a human donor in a cohort sampled during active COVID-19.

The chain recombines TRBV7-6 with TRBJ2-1, with 8 nucleotides matching TRBD2. The CDR3 is made up of 17 amino acids. The J segment lost 1 base and the V segment lost 4 bases, leaving 9 bases of the junction unmatched. CDR1 is SGHVS, CDR2 FNYEAQ, per germline. The CDR3 loop is CASSSGTREMSYNEQFF. The CDR3 DNA follows: TGTGCCAGCAGCTCCGGGACTAGGGAGATGTCCTACAATGAGCAGTTCTTC.

This rearrangement joins TRBV9 to TRBJ2-3; D is unresolved. Trimming took off 4 bases at V and 4 bases at J, with 10 bases between the two ends. There are 13 residues in the CDR3. Germline CDR1 reads SGDLS; CDR2 reads YYNGEE. The CDR3 sequence is CASSSISADTQYF. The CDR3 coding sequence is TGTGCCAGCAGCTCTATCAGCGCAGATACGCAGTATTTT.

This clone was observed a handful of times. The CDR3 spells CASSLFGQGIGELFF. The DNA of the CDR3 is TGTGCCAGCAGCTTGTTCGGGCAGGGGATCGGGGAGCTGTTTTTT. This rearrangement joins TRBV5-6 to TRBJ2-2; D might be TRBD1 (6 bases). V was shortened by 1 base and J by 7 bases, with 14 bases between the two germline ends. This CDR3 is 15 amino acids long. CDR1 SGHDT and CDR2 YYEEEE come from the germline V gene.

The rearrangement joins TRBV3-1 (or the pseudogene TRBV3-2) to TRBJ2-4, with TRBD1 identical over 8 bases. Looked up from germline, CDR1 is LGHDT and CDR2 is YNNKEL (reference sequence). The length of the CDR3 is 15 residues. V trimming: 3 bases; J trimming: 5 bases; junction bases outside the gene matches: 6. CDR3: CASSHRPGGQNIQYF. The DNA for the CDR3 is TGTGCCAGCAGCCACCGCCCAGGGGGCCAAAACATTCAGTACTTC.

The chain recombines TRBV7-9 with TRBJ2-1; 13 bases align to TRBD2. CDR1 is SEHNR and CDR2 is FQNEAQ in the germline V gene (reference sequence). The V and J ends lost 2 bases and 8 bases, in that order; junction bases with no gene match: 9. The CDR3 is 17 residues long. DNA for the CDR3: TGTGCCAGCAGCTTAAGACTAGCGGGAGGCCCGTCAGATGAGCAGTTCTTC. This sequence encodes CASSLRLAGGPSDEQFF.

The chain uses TRBV29-1 and TRBJ1-1; possibly TRBD1 for D (5 bases). This CDR3 comprises 11 residues. V lost 2 bases to trimming and J lost 7 bases, with 8 bases between them. The germline gives CDR1 SQVTM, CDR2 ANQGSEA. CDR3 sequence reads: CSVESQGEAFF. The CDR3 DNA reads TGCAGCGTTGAAAGTCAGGGTGAAGCTTTCTTT.

This clone was counted between two and nine times. The chain links TRBV7-8 to TRBJ2-7, with 8 bases aligning to TRBD1. The length of the CDR3 is 14 residues. Trimming at V came to 1 base and at J to 3 bases, leaving 2 bases not matched to a gene. CDR1 SGHVS and CDR2 FQNEAQ come from the germline V gene. The CDR3 spells CASSLVQGGYEQYF. In DNA, the CDR3 is TGTGCCAGCAGCTTAGTACAGGGGGGCTACGAGCAGTACTTC.

The chain couples TRBV19 to TRBJ1-5; TRBD1 might be the D (6 bases). V lost 11 bases and J 9 bases, leaving 17 bases between the germline ends. The CDR3 totals 12 residues. Germline V gives CDR1 LNHDA, CDR2 SQIVND (reference sequence). Written as DNA, the CDR3 is TGTGCCGGCCGGGACATCCCCAGGCCCCAGCATTTT. This translates into CAGRDIPRPQHF.

The rearrangement uses TRBV6-1 and TRBJ1-3, with D possibly matching TRBD1 (5 bases). Per the germline V gene, CDR1 is MNHNS and CDR2 is SASEGT. This CDR3 has 16 residues. V lost 1 base and J lost 2, with 12 bases in between. The CDR3 region has the DNA TGTGCCAGCAGTGAAGGCTGGGGGGTCCCTGGAAACACCATATATTTT. Amino acid sequence: CASSEGWGVPGNTIYF.

This chain joins TRBV9 and TRBJ2-2; D ambiguous. The ends were cut back, 3 bases at V and 6 bases at J, with 6 bases in the middle. CDR3 length: 12 amino acids. From germline, CDR1 is SGDLS and CDR2 YYNGEE. The CDR3 DNA follows: TGTGCCAGCAGCGAGACTCCCGGGGAGCTGTTTTTT. Its translation: CASSETPGELFF.

The V and J genes are TRBV2 and TRBJ1-2; the D gene is possibly TRBD1 (5 bases). V was trimmed by 4 bases and J by 0 bases, leaving 6 bases between them. The CDR3 spans 13 residues. Germline assignment: CDR1 SNHLY and CDR2 FYNNEI. The CDR3 region is CASSGGANYGYTF. In DNA, the CDR3 is TGTGCCAGCAGTGGGGGGGCTAACTATGGCTACACCTTC.

The gene calls are TRBV6-6 and TRBJ2-5; no clear D. The germline gives CDR1 MNHNY, CDR2 SVGAGI (reference sequence). Trimming took off 7 bases at V and 5 bases at J, with 20 bases between the two ends. CDR3 length: 15 residues. CDR3: CASTLFSRMEETQYF. For the CDR3, the DNA is TGTGCCAGCACTCTTTTCTCCCGGATGGAGGAGACCCAGTACTTC.

The V call is TRBV28, the J call TRBJ2-2, with TRBD1 as a possible D gene (6 bases). The germline V gene has CDR1 MDHEN and CDR2 SYDVKM. This CDR3 has 14 residues. V was clipped by 5 bases and J by 5 bases, with 12 bases between them. In DNA form, the CDR3 reads TGTGCCAGCAGTCCCTCTACAGGGACCGGGGAGCTGTTTTTT. Translation gives CASSPSTGTGELFF.

This rearrangement joins TRBV27 to TRBJ2-7; 11 bases align to TRBD2. Germline V gene sequence: CDR1 MNHEY, CDR2 SMNVEV (reference sequence). This CDR3 has 15 amino acids. Trimming took 6 bases from V and 2 from J; bases not matched to a gene: 6. Here the CDR3 DNA reads TGTGCCAGCAGAATAGCGGGAGGGCCTACCTACGAGCAGTACTTC. Protein sequence: CASRIAGGPTYEQYF.